This T cell receptor (beta chain) stems from a study of blood T cell repertoires in COVID-19. At the level of the study: Spain, Italy and the United States supplied samples that represented acute and convalescent COVID-19. In each case, the material was cDNA or gDNA derived from T cells, B-cell-depleted T cells, or PBMCs.

Assay: immunoSEQ multiplex PCR; the TCRdb copy retains only in-frame clones and omits some. The sample carries about 200,000 clones, roughly 87% recorded once. Germline V gene sequence: CDR1 SGDLS, CDR2 YYNGEE. The CDR3 runs to 14 residues. Between the trimmed V and J ends, which lost 3 bases and 6 bases, there was a span of 16 bases. The TCR sequence derives from a man between 60 and 75 years old with active or convalescent COVID-19. This chain joins TRBV9 and TRBJ2-7; weak D call: TRBD1 (8 bases). Material: peripheral blood. The CDR3 DNA follows: TGTGCCAGCAGCGCGTCGACAGGGGAGGGCGAGCAGTACTTC. It translates to CASSASTGEGEQYF.